One and the same sample provided the 5 T cell receptor beta chains below, sequenced in a study of CD8+CD57+ T cells in acquired aplastic anemia. Genomic DNA, the template, was used for profiling of the TCR beta VDJ and CDR3. A single record per CDR3 protein comes from TCRdb applying MiXCR to the reads. This table holds about 400,000 distinct CDR3 sequences, 55% to 75% found once. Sequencing was carried out using sorted CD4+, CD8+, or CD8+CD57+ T cells (not recorded which) from PBMCs. The receptors shown here come from a human donor in good health, serving as a control.

This clonotype was counted many times. The chain uses TRBV6-1 and TRBJ1-1, with D tentatively TRBD1 (5 bases). The CDR3 sequence is 14 residues long. The V gene lost 4 bases and the J gene lost 3 bases, with 12 bases spanning the gap. Per the germline V gene, CDR1 is MNHNS and CDR2 is SASEGT. The CDR3 DNA follows: TGTGCCAGCAGTGTTGGGCAGGGTTACACTGAAGCTTTCTTT. It encodes CASSVGQGYTEAFF.

In this sample, this clonotype turned up a few times. One junction end disagrees with the germline gene, perhaps due to a read error. This chain joins TRBV10-3 and TRBJ1-5, with D uncertain. This CDR3 is 8 amino acids long. CDR1 is ENHRY, CDR2 SYGVKD, per germline. The CDR3 sequence is CASSPQHF. As DNA, the CDR3 is TGTGCCAGCAGTCCCCAGCATTTT.

The V call is TRBV9, the J call TRBJ2-3; D might be TRBD1 or TRBD2, each matching 6 bases. Germline V CDR1 and CDR2: SGDLS, YYNGEE. Between the trimmed V and J ends, which lost 3 bases and 2 bases, there was a span of 16 bases. There are 16 residues in the CDR3. CDR3 nucleotide sequence: TGTGCCAGCAGCGCAGGGGCGGGCGGGGACACAGATACGCAGTATTTT. Protein sequence: CASSAGAGGDTDTQYF. The whole variable domain, remainder taken from reference TRBV9 and TRBJ2-3, is DSGVTQTPKHLITATGQRVTLRCSPRSGDLSVYWYQQSLDQGLQFLIQYYNGEERAKGNILERFSAQQFPDLHSELNLSSLELGDSALYFCASSAGAGGDTDTQYFGPGTRLTVL.

As to this clonotype: A junction end diverges from the germline sequence, so it may reflect a read error. The gene calls are TRBV2 and TRBJ2-3, with a tentative D call TRBD1 (5 bases). The CDR3 runs to 14 residues. Germline V gene data show CDR1 as SNHLY and CDR2 as FYNNEI. The CDR3, as DNA: TGTGCCAGCAGCCCCAGGGTCACGAACACTACGCCGTTCTTT. It encodes CASSPRVTNTTPFF.

The J gene is TRBJ1-5, the V gene TRBV6-4; the D is unclear. The V gene's germline CDR1 is MRHNA and CDR2 SNTAGT. Between the trimmed V and J ends, which lost 8 bases and 11 bases, there was a span of 22 bases. The CDR3 sequence is 14 residues long. The CDR3 DNA is TGTGCCAGCGACATCAGCCCCAGCATCTTAGCCCAGCATTTT. Protein sequence: CASDISPSILAQHF.